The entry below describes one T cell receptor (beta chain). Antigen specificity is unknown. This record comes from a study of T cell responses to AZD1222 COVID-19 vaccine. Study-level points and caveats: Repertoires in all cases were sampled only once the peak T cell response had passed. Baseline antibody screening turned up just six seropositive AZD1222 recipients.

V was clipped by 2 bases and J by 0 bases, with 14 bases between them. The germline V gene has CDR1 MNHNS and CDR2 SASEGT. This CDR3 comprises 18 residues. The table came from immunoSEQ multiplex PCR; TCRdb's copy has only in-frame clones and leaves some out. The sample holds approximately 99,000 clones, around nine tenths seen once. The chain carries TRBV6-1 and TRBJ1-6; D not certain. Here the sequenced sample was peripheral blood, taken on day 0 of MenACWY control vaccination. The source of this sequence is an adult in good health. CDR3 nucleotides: TGTGCCAGCAGTGAAACGTACTCCCTGAGCTCCTATAATTCACCCCTCCACTTT. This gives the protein CASSETYSLSSYNSPLHF.